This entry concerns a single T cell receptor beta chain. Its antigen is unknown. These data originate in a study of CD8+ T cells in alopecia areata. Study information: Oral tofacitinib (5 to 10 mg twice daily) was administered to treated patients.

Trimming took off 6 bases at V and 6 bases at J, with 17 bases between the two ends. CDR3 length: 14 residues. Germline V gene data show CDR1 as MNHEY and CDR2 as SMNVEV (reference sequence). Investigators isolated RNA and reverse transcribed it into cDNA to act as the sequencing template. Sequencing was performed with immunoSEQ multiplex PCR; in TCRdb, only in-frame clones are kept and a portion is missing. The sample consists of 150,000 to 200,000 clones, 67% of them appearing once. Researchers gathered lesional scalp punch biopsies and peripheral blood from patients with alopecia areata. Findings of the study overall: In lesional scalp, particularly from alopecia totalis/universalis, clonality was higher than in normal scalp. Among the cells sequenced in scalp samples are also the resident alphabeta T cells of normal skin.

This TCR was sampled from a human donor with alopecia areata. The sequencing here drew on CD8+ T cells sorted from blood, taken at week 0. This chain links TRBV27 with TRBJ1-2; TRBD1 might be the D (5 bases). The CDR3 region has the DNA TGTGCCAGCAGCTCTCCCGACTTGGGGGATGGCTACACCTTC. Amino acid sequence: CASSSPDLGDGYTF.